The 15 T cell receptor beta chains in this list originate from one sample, sequenced in a study of T cells in Graves' hyperthyroidism and ophthalmopathy. TCR beta CDR3 regions were amplified from RNA. An initial round of RT-PCR targeting the TCR CDR3 relied on the HTBI primer set. TCRdb itself ran the multiplex PCR reads through MiXCR, one entry per CDR3 protein. The sample has a few hundred thousand distinct CDR3 sequences, approximately 25% seen once. The sequencing sample was made of blood. Every receptor here comes from a man in his fifties or sixties with Graves' hyperthyroidism.

The rearrangement joins TRBV20-1 to TRBJ2-7; 11 bases fit TRBD2. This CDR3 spans 12 amino acids. After removal of 3 bases from V and 7 bases from J, the junction contained 2 bases not matched to a gene. From germline, CDR1 is DFQATT and CDR2 SNEGSKA (reference sequence). The CDR3 is CSARGLADEQYF. CDR3 DNA sequence: TGCAGTGCTAGGGGACTAGCGGATGAGCAGTACTTC.

The J gene is TRBJ1-1, the V gene TRBV7-8; the D gene is possibly TRBD1 (5 bases). CDR3 size: 14 residues. CDR1 and CDR2 (germline): SGHVS, FQNEAQ. With 1 base removed from V and 3 bases from J, the gap between germline ends came to 9 bases. CDR3 amino acids: CASSLESGYTEAFF. In DNA form, the CDR3 reads TGTGCCAGCAGCTTAGAGTCAGGGTACACTGAAGCTTTCTTT.

This clonotype appeared a few times. This rearrangement joins TRBV4-1 to TRBJ1-1; 8 bases map to TRBD1. The trim removed 4 bases at V and 7 bases at J, leaving 8 bases unmatched. The CDR3 length is 14 residues. Germline V gene sequence: CDR1 MGHRA, CDR2 YSYEKL. CDR3 amino acids: CASSRDHRGDEAFF. CDR3 DNA: TGCGCCAGCAGCCGAGATCACAGGGGGGATGAAGCTTTCTTT.

This clonotype was seen ten or more times. The chain has TRBV30 and TRBJ2-1, with TRBD1 matching 8 bases. The CDR3 loop spans 13 amino acids. The J segment lost 4 bases and the V segment lost 6 bases, leaving 5 bases of the junction unmatched. CDR1 is GTSNPN and CDR2 is SVGIG in the germline V gene (reference sequence). The CDR3 coding sequence is TGTGCCTGTCCAGGGGGCAATTACAATGAGCAGTTCTTC. Translated: CACPGGNYNEQFF.

Of note for this clonotype: This may stem from a read error, because a much larger clone lies one nucleotide away. This chain joins TRBV27 and TRBJ2-7; the match to TRBD1 covers 8 bases. The CDR3 loop spans 17 amino acids. The ends lost 3 bases at V and 7 bases at J; junction bases unmatched: 17. The germline V gene encodes CDR1 MNHEY and CDR2 SMNVEV (reference sequence). CDR3 coding DNA: TGTGCCAGCAGTTTTTTAGAAGGGACAGGTGCCCACAATGAGCAGTACTTC. The encoded protein is CASSFLEGTGAHNEQYF.

This clonotype was recorded at least ten times. The chain links TRBV7-9 to TRBJ2-1, with TRBD2 identical over 7 bases. Germline CDR1 SEHNR, CDR2 FQNEAQ (reference sequence). This CDR3 comprises 12 residues. Trimming removed 4 bases from V and 10 bases from J; junction bases left unmatched: 4. CDR3 DNA sequence: TGTGCCAGCAGCTCAGGACTAGTGGAGCAGTTCTTC. Translating it yields CASSSGLVEQFF.

In DNA form, the CDR3 reads TGTGCCACCAAATCCCGACGGGACAACACTGAAGCTTTCTTT. This encodes CATKSRRDNTEAFF. This chain links TRBV24-1 with TRBJ1-1; TRBD1 is a possible D gene (5 bases). Germline lookup yields CDR1 KGHDR and CDR2 SFDVKD. V dropped 8 bases and J dropped 2 bases, with 14 bases sitting between them. This CDR3 contains 14 residues.

The table lists this clonotype with a few counts. V usage is TRBV5-5 and J usage is TRBJ2-3; D possibly corresponds to TRBD2 (6 bases). Germline V CDR1 and CDR2: SGHKS, YYEKEE (reference sequence). V gave up 6 bases and J gave up 6 bases, with 17 bases separating them. The CDR3 sequence is 14 residues long. The CDR3 DNA reads TGTGCCAGCAACCCCGTTGGGGGGTCGGATACGCAGTATTTT. It specifies CASNPVGGSDTQYF.

The gene calls are TRBV27 and TRBJ2-7, with TRBD2 identical over 13 bases. CDR3 length equals 18 residues. With 4 bases clipped from V and 2 bases from J, the junction kept 11 bases outside the gene matches. Germline values: CDR1 MNHEY, CDR2 SMNVEV (reference sequence). CDR3 residues: CASSSRLAGGPGAYEQYF. CDR3 nucleotides: TGTGCCAGCAGTTCCAGACTAGCGGGAGGCCCCGGAGCCTACGAGCAGTACTTC.

In its sample, this clonotype was seen a few times. V usage is TRBV5-5 and J usage is TRBJ2-3; 7 bases match TRBD2. This CDR3 is built from 16 residues. Germline CDR1 reads SGHKS; CDR2 reads YYEKEE (reference sequence). V shed 0 bases and J 3 bases; nucleotides not matched to a gene: 7. CDR3 protein: CASSLVGTTMTDTQYF. CDR3 in DNA: TGTGCCAGCAGCTTGGTCGGGACTACTATGACAGATACGCAGTATTTT.

The chain combines TRBV7-9 with TRBJ1-1; D is perhaps TRBD1 (6 bases). CDR1 and CDR2 from the germline V gene are SEHNR and FQNEAQ (reference sequence). The CDR3 spans 13 residues. Trimming took 7 bases from V and 5 from J, leaving 14 bases between them. The CDR3, as DNA: TGTGCCAGCACACTAGGGGGAGAAACTGAAGCTTTCTTT. It codes for CASTLGGETEAFF.

This clonotype appeared many times. This rearrangement joins TRBV11-2 to TRBJ2-2, with 11 bases that match TRBD2. V dropped 4 bases and J dropped 6; count of bases not matched to a gene: 7. The CDR3 runs 16 residues. CDR1 and CDR2 from the germline V gene are SGHAT and FQNNGV. This CDR3 is CASSSLLAGVAGELFF. The CDR3 DNA reads TGTGCCAGCAGCTCCTTACTAGCGGGAGTGGCCGGGGAGCTGTTTTTT.

The sample holds one count of this clonotype. The chain joins TRBV29-1 to TRBJ2-7; the match to TRBD2 covers 7 bases. The J segment lost 0 bases and the V segment lost 6 bases, leaving 5 bases of the junction unmatched. This CDR3 comprises 13 residues. Germline V gene data show CDR1 as SQVTM and CDR2 as ANQGSEA. The CDR3: CSVLRTSSYEQYF. DNA for the CDR3: TGCAGCGTCCTCAGGACTAGCTCCTACGAGCAGTACTTC.

This clonotype was seen a few times. The V call is TRBV11-2, the J call TRBJ2-7; 10 bases map to TRBD2. CDR3 size: 15 residues. J gave up 5 bases and V 5 bases, and 9 bases lay outside the gene matches. The germline gives CDR1 SGHAT, CDR2 FQNNGV. CDR3 DNA sequence: TGTGCCAGCAGCCACCCTAGCGGGAGTAGAAACGAGCAGTACTTC. This sequence encodes CASSHPSGSRNEQYF.

Details on this clonotype: A much more abundant neighbour one base away suggests this may be a read error. This sequence joins TRBV7-3 and TRBJ2-1; D is unresolved. The germline V gene encodes CDR1 SGHTA and CDR2 FQGTGA. The CDR3 length is 13 residues. The V end lost 6 bases, the J end lost 6 bases, and 12 bases lay between the germline ends. The CDR3 DNA reads as TGTGCCAGCAGGCCCGGCCCTAGCAATGAGCAGTTCTTC. Residues: CASRPGPSNEQFF.